Listed below are T cell receptor beta chains from one sample, sequenced in a study of OX40 agonist ivuxolimab in advanced cancers. Sequencing used immunoSEQ multiplex PCR; TCRdb keeps in-frame clones, though not all of them. This table holds roughly 40,000 clones, approximately 92% found once. The sample in question was CD4+ or CD8+ T cells sorted from blood, obtained in a trial of the OX40 agonist ivuxolimab. Source of these receptors: an adult with an advanced solid tumor such as melanoma, head and neck, liver or kidney cancer. Both conserved end residues are part of each CDR3. The D gene is left open where the match is weak. For some rows the clone size is stated as once, few or many, or as a class when expanded; others skip it.

once,TRBV5-4,TRBJ2-1,TRBD2,TGTGCCAGCAACCGGCGGGAGGGAGGGCCTCGGTTCTTC,CASNRREGGPRFF
-,TRBV5-6,TRBJ2-1,-,TGTGCCAGCACTCTCGGTGGGGACAATGAGCAGTTCTTC,CASTLGGDNEQFF
-,TRBV10-3,TRBJ1-2,TRBD1,TGTGCCATCAGTGAGAGGGACAGTTCTTCGTATGGCTACACCTTC,CAISERDSSSYGYTF
-,TRBV4-1,TRBJ2-1,-,TGCGCCAGCAGCCAAGATTTGGGACTCCTCGGGACTAATGAGCAGTTCTTC,CASSQDLGLLGTNEQFF
few,TRBV13,TRBJ2-5,-,TGTGCCAGCAGCTTAACAGGCTACCAAGAGACCCAGTACTTC,CASSLTGYQETQYF
-,TRBV15,TRBJ1-5,-,TGTGCCACCAGCAGAGTGGTGGCCGGGAGTCAGCCCCAGCATTTT,CATSRVVAGSQPQHF
-,TRBV10-3,TRBJ1-1,-,TGTGCCATCACTCCAGGGTATAGGAACACTGAAGCTTTCTTT,CAITPGYRNTEAFF
-,TRBV27,TRBJ1-6,-,TGTGCCAGCAGTTTCAGAACGAATAATTCACCCCTCCACTTT,CASSFRTNNSPLHF
-,TRBV5-1,TRBJ1-1,-,TGCGCCAGCAGCTTGGACCCTGGCAGGCGAGATGAAGCTTTCTTT,CASSLDPGRRDEAFF
-,TRBV28,TRBJ1-1,TRBD1,TGTGCCAGCAGGGGGACAACAGGGGCGACAATGAACACTGAAGCTTTCTTT,CASRGTTGATMNTEAFF
-,TRBV11-2,TRBJ2-5,TRBD2,TGTGCCAGCAGCTTAGATGGGCTAGCGGGGGTCCAAGAGACCCAGTACTTC,CASSLDGLAGVQETQYF
-,TRBV2,TRBJ1-3,-,TGTGCCAGCAGTGGACGACAGACCTACTCTGGAAACACCATATATTTT,CASSGRQTYSGNTIYF
-,TRBV10-2,TRBJ2-7,-,TGCGCCAGCACTGGGGACCTCCTCATGGGCTACGAGCAGTACTTC,CASTGDLLMGYEQYF
-,TRBV30,TRBJ1-2,-,TGTGCCTGGAGCGGGGGGGCGGGCTACACCTTC,CAWSGGAGYTF
-,TRBV28,TRBJ2-2,-,TGTGCCTCCCACCCGGGGTGGGGTAGTCTTTACTACACCGGGGAGCTGTTTTTT,CASHPGWGSLYYTGELFF
-,TRBV9,TRBJ2-5,TRBD1,TGTGCCAGCAGCTCCGGGACAGGGGGGACCCAGTACTTC,CASSSGTGGTQYF
-,TRBV10-3,TRBJ2-5,-,TGTGCCATCAGAGAACCGGGCCAAGAGACCCAGTACTTC,CAIREPGQETQYF
-,TRBV7-2,TRBJ2-5,-,TGTGCCAGCAGCGCCCGGAGGGTGGGACCGCTTGGGACCCAGTACTTC,CASSARRVGPLGTQYF
-,TRBV27,TRBJ1-4,-,TGTGCCAGCAGTCCCAGCAGGGTGCCAACTAATGAAAAACTGTTTTTT,CASSPSRVPTNEKLFF
-,TRBV7-2,TRBJ2-2,-,TGTGCCAGCAGCTTAATCAGGGACGGGGAGCTGTTTTTT,CASSLIRDGELFF
-,TRBV5-1,TRBJ1-2,-,TGCGCCAGCAGCTCCACAGGGACCTCTAACTATGGCTACACCTTC,CASSSTGTSNYGYTF
-,TRBV7-2,TRBJ1-2,TRBD1,TGTGCCAGCAGCCAGGCGGGGACAGGGGATGTGGCTAACTATGGCTACACCTTC,CASSQAGTGDVANYGYTF
-,TRBV6-1,TRBJ1-2,TRBD1,TGTGCCAGCAGTGAACCAGGGGGCGCTAACTATGGCTACACCTTC,CASSEPGGANYGYTF
-,TRBV19,TRBJ2-1,TRBD1,TGTGCCAGTAGTAGGACAGGGCTCTACAATGAGCAGTTCTTC,CASSRTGLYNEQFF
-,TRBV7-2,TRBJ1-2,-,TGTGCCAGCAGCCGCCGACCTTTAAGTTGGGGGCCGGGGGATGGCTACACCTTC,CASSRRPLSWGPGDGYTF
once,TRBV29-1,TRBJ2-3,-,TGCAGCGTTGGGTCTAGCGGCACAGATACGCAGTATTTT,CSVGSSGTDTQYF
-,TRBV5-1,TRBJ2-4,TRBD1,TGCGCCAGCAGCTTGGGACAGGGGGCATGGAACATTCAGTACTTC,CASSLGQGAWNIQYF
-,TRBV7-7,TRBJ2-5,-,TGTGCTAGCAGCTTATTGGGGGGGCCTGGGGAGACCCAGTACTTC,CASSLLGGPGETQYF
-,TRBV5-4,TRBJ2-2,-,TGTGCCAGCAGCCCCACGGCGAACACCGGGGAGCTGTTTTTT,CASSPTANTGELFF
-,TRBV9,TRBJ2-7,-,TGTGCCAGCAGCGAGGGTATAAGCTCCTACGAGCAGTACTTC,CASSEGISSYEQYF
few,TRBV5-1,TRBJ1-4,TRBD1,TGCGCCAGCAGCTCGGTGACAGGGGGAGAAGAAAAACTGTTTTTT,CASSSVTGGEEKLFF
-,TRBV4-1,TRBJ2-7,-,TGCGCCAGCAGCCTAGGGACTGGAGGATACCCTTCCCACCCCTCCTACGAGCAGTACTTC,CASSLGTGGYPSHPSYEQYF
-,TRBV7-9,TRBJ2-2,-,TGTGCCAGCAGCTTAACAGCGGCGAACACCGGGGAGCTGTTTTTT,CASSLTAANTGELFF
-,TRBV6-5,TRBJ1-1,TRBD1,TGTGCCAGCAGTGCAGACAGGGATGGCACTGAAGCTTTCTTT,CASSADRDGTEAFF
-,TRBV18,TRBJ2-5,TRBD2,TGTGCCAGCTCACCACCGGCGGGAGTCTTGGGAGAGACCCAGTACTTC,CASSPPAGVLGETQYF
-,TRBV19,TRBJ1-5,TRBD1,TGTGCCAGTAGTATCCTATCGACAGGGAATCAGCCCCAGCATTTT,CASSILSTGNQPQHF
few,TRBV29-1,TRBJ2-1,-,TGCAGCGCCGTAGGGCGCGGGGAGTTCAATGAGCAGTTCTTC,CSAVGRGEFNEQFF